This T cell receptor beta chain was sequenced during a study of CD8 T cells in Susac syndrome. Random hexamers primed reverse transcription of about 0.5 to 1 ug RNA. Amplification of the TCR beta CDR3 was carried out by immunoSEQ multiplex PCR, which spanned a total of 54 Vbeta and 13 Jbeta segments. TCRdb re-derived calls from the immunoSEQ multiplex PCR reads in MiXCR, one entry per CDR3 protein. The sample records about 190,000 distinct CDR3 sequences, roughly 94% being singletons. Whole-study findings and limits: Clonal expansion of Susac CD8+ cells peaked in TEMRA cells, and it also peaked in active patients.

V shed 0 bases and J 3 bases; nucleotides not matched to a gene: 7. CDR3 size: 16 residues. Germline V gene data show CDR1 as SGDLS and CDR2 as YYNGEE. Concerning this clonotype: Its antigen remains unknown.

Sequencing of TCR beta was undertaken in CD8+ and CD4+ T cells derived from blood. The sequenced sample was CD8+ T cells from PBMCs. This chain connects TRBV9 to TRBJ2-7; 9 bases match TRBD2. The sequence was obtained from a human donor with Susac syndrome. For the CDR3, the DNA is TGTGCCAGCAGCGTAGGAGGAGCTAGCGGGAACTACGAGCAGTACTTC. It yields the protein CASSVGGASGNYEQYF.